This T cell receptor (beta chain) was retrieved from a study of T cells after yellow fever vaccination. From the 5' RACE reads, TCRdb called clonotypes with MiXCR, one entry per CDR3 protein. Seen here are about 400,000 distinct CDR3 sequences, over 5% observed once, and the top ten hold 14% to 15%. In germline, CDR1 is SGHRS, CDR2 YFSETQ. J lost 4 bases, V lost 5 bases, and 9 bases had no gene match. The CDR3 covers 15 residues. Sequenced here: PBMCs, sampled 5 days after the yellow fever booster vaccination. The chain combines TRBV5-1 with TRBJ2-7; TRBD1 aligns across 10 bases. The origin of this receptor is a man aged 25-45 years who received the YFV17D yellow fever vaccine. The CDR3 nucleotides read TGCGCCAGCAGTGAGCCGGGACAGGGGTCTTACGAGCAGTACTTC. Translating gives CASSEPGQGSYEQYF.